This TCR beta chain was sequenced during a study of cytomegalovirus exposure and HLA in healthy donors. This clone is a singleton in its sample. The antigen remains undetermined. The identical CDR3 is also encoded by other nucleotide sequences in the sample. Study outcomes and limitations: Trimming of TCR beta V- and J-genes showed a link, identified in a later analysis, to a missense DCLRE1C variant. While the bulk of TCR sequences proved rare, some public TCRs turned up in many donors.

Both 60 Vbeta primers and 13 Jbeta primers went into the PCR. Here immunoSEQ multiplex PCR was the method, and the copy in TCRdb shows in-frame clones only, minus some. Of over 80,000 clones in the sample, nearly 80% were seen once. The V and J ends lost 3 bases and 4 bases respectively, with 7 bases between them. Germline V gene data show CDR1 as LNHDA and CDR2 as SQIVND (reference sequence). This CDR3 contains 13 residues. The chain links TRBV19 to TRBJ1-5; no reliable D call. Specimen: PBMCs. The clonotype was recovered from a woman in her thirties or forties in good health and CMV-seronegative. The CDR3 reads CASSIGGNQPQHF. For the CDR3, the DNA is TGTGCCAGTAGTATCGGAGGGAATCAGCCCCAGCATTTT.